One sample yielded the 22 T cell receptor beta chains listed below, sequenced in a study of T cell repertoires in cytomegalovirus infection. Via MiXCR, TCRdb re-called the reads, giving one row per CDR3 protein. The data contain about 110,000 distinct CDR3 sequences, about 30% of them seen just once; the ten biggest clones take up about three quarters. No antigen has been identified for these receptors. The input for sequencing was CD8+ T cells from cultured PBMCs, taken from culture after CMV antigen stimulation. All receptors derive from a human donor in good health (CMV status not recorded). Some clones in this sample may be carry-over from other donors' samples.

This clonotype has only one observation. J is TRBJ1-2 and V is TRBV2; D not certain. The CDR3 consists of 10 residues. Trimming stripped 8 bases from V and 8 bases from J, with 9 bases between. Germline CDR1 reads SNHLY; CDR2 reads FYNNEI. This CDR3 is CASRGFGYTF. CDR3 nucleotide sequence: TGTGCCAGCCGTGGGTTCGGCTACACCTTC.

The chain is built from TRBV18 and TRBJ1-1; the D gene is possibly TRBD1 (5 bases). Germline values: CDR1 KGHSH, CDR2 LQKENI. The CDR3 runs 17 residues. Trimming stripped 6 bases from V and 0 bases from J, with 20 bases between. As DNA, the CDR3 is TGTGCCAGCTCGCCCGAAATCGTAGGGACTTTGAACACTGAAGCTTTCTTT. Amino acids: CASSPEIVGTLNTEAFF. Full variable domain (missing parts from reference TRBV18 and TRBJ1-1): NAGVMQNPRHLVRRRGQEARLRCSPMKGHSHVYWYRQLPEEGLKFMVYLQKENIIDESGMPKERFSAEFPKEGPSILRIQQVVRGDSAAYFCASSPEIVGTLNTEAFFGQGTRLTVV.

This clonotype was seen more than once but under ten times. J is TRBJ2-3 and V is TRBV27; 14 positions agree with TRBD2. CDR1 is MNHEY, CDR2 SMNVEV, per germline (reference sequence). V was pared by 5 bases and J by 5 bases, with 6 bases of the junction left unmatched. There are 16 residues in the CDR3. The CDR3 DNA follows: TGTGCCAGCAGTCCCGGGACTAGCGGGGGCGGAGATACGCAGTATTTT. It encodes CASSPGTSGGGDTQYF.

At least ten counts were recorded for this clonotype. The chain joins TRBV6-1 to TRBJ1-2; 9 nucleotides agree with TRBD1. Germline trimming cut 5 bases from V and 1 base from J; bases unmatched to any gene: 17. CDR1 is MNHNS and CDR2 is SASEGT in the germline V gene. The CDR3 covers 19 residues. CDR3 in amino acids: CASSPPPGQGPPFNYGYTF. The CDR3 nucleotides are TGTGCCAGCAGTCCACCCCCGGGACAGGGCCCCCCTTTTAACTATGGCTACACCTTC.

The chain employs TRBV20-1 and TRBJ2-1; TRBD2 aligns across 7 bases. The CDR3 length is 14 residues. In germline, CDR1 is DFQATT, CDR2 SNEGSKA (reference sequence). Trimming removed 0 bases from V and 3 bases from J; junction bases left unmatched: 2. CDR3 residues: CSARDPSGYNEQFF. The CDR3 DNA reads as TGCAGTGCTAGAGATCCTAGCGGCTACAATGAGCAGTTCTTC.

This clonotype was detected a few times. The V and J genes are TRBV10-3 and TRBJ1-2; D call uncertain. CDR3 length equals 15 residues. V lost 0 bases and J lost 8, with 16 bases in between. CDR1 is ENHRY and CDR2 is SYGVKD in the germline V gene. The CDR3, as DNA: TGTGCCATCAGTGAGTCAGCCGCCTCGGATTGGGGCTACACCTTC. Its protein product is CAISESAASDWGYTF.

The sample holds a few counts of this clonotype. CDR3 coding DNA: TGTGCCAGCAGTCGTACAGGGGCGGATGGCTACACCTTC. This sequence encodes CASSRTGADGYTF. This chain uses TRBV12-3 or TRBV12-4 with TRBJ1-2; 7 nucleotides line up with TRBD1. The CDR3 has 13 amino acids. The junction had 6 bases not matched to a gene; V was cut back by 5 bases and J by 6 bases.

The chain recombines TRBV7-9 with TRBJ2-3; the D gene is possibly TRBD1 (6 bases). The CDR3 is 15 amino acids. Deletions cut 4 bases from V and 6 bases from J, with 17 bases between. Germline lookup yields CDR1 SEHNR and CDR2 FQNEAQ (reference sequence). The CDR3 nucleotides are TGTGCCAGCAGCTCTCGGGACACCGGGTCGGATACGCAGTATTTT. Its translation: CASSSRDTGSDTQYF.

The table lists this clonotype with many counts. The gene calls are TRBV4-1 and TRBJ2-1; weak D call: TRBD2 (5 bases). The ends were cut back, 2 bases at V and 7 bases at J, with 18 bases in the middle. The germline gives CDR1 MGHRA, CDR2 YSYEKL. This CDR3 has 16 residues. CDR3 bases: TGCGCCAGCAGCCAAAGAAGCGGTATGATCGAGAATGAGCAGTTCTTC. Its translation: CASSQRSGMIENEQFF.

V usage is TRBV20-1 and J usage is TRBJ1-4; D is possibly TRBD1 (5 bases). This CDR3 region has 13 residues. Trimming removed 2 bases at V and 8 bases at J, with 12 bases between. Germline values: CDR1 DFQATT, CDR2 SNEGSKA (reference sequence). CDR3 sequence reads: CSARIPRDEKLFF. As DNA, the CDR3 is TGCAGTGCTAGAATTCCCAGGGACGAAAAACTGTTTTTT.

The chain carries TRBV29-1 and TRBJ1-2; weak D call: TRBD1 (5 bases). Germline V gene lookup returns CDR1 SQVTM and CDR2 ANQGSEA. V gave up 0 bases and J gave up 7 bases, with 12 bases separating them. There are 13 residues in the CDR3. The CDR3 here is CSVEDLEGFGYTF. The CDR3 region has the DNA TGCAGCGTTGAAGATTTGGAGGGGTTTGGCTACACCTTC.

The rearrangement uses TRBV15 and TRBJ1-1; tentative D call: TRBD1 (5 bases). The CDR3 consists of 14 residues. CDR1 and CDR2 (germline): LNHNV, YYDKDF (reference sequence). V lost 5 bases to trimming and J lost 4 bases, with 14 bases between them. The CDR3 reads CATSVGTSSTEAFF. The DNA of the CDR3 is TGTGCCACCAGCGTTGGGACTTCGAGCACTGAAGCTTTCTTT.

The chain employs TRBV6-6 and TRBJ1-5; no clear D. CDR1 MNHNY and CDR2 SVGAGI come from the germline V gene (reference sequence). This CDR3 comprises 14 residues. V was trimmed by 5 bases and J by 8 bases, leaving 16 bases between them. The CDR3 DNA reads as TGTGCCAGCAGTGCAAAACTTAAATGGGAGCCCCAGCATTTT. It codes for CASSAKLKWEPQHF.

The CDR3 DNA reads TGTGCCAGCAGTGAAACAGGGGGCGTCGCAGATACGCAGTATTTT. Protein: CASSETGGVADTQYF. V usage is TRBV6-1 and J usage is TRBJ2-3; 9 nucleotides line up with TRBD1. V was clipped by 2 bases and J by 4 bases; unmatched bases: 4. Germline V gene data show CDR1 as MNHNS and CDR2 as SASEGT. The CDR3 extends over 15 amino acids.

In its sample, this clonotype was seen a few times. V usage is TRBV4-1 and J usage is TRBJ2-1, with TRBD2 identical over 11 bases. CDR3 size: 19 residues. The germline V gene has CDR1 MGHRA and CDR2 YSYEKL. Trimming took 0 bases from V and 2 from J; bases not matched to a gene: 9. DNA for the CDR3: TGCGCCAGCAGCCAAGACGCTAGCGGGGGGCTTTCGACCTACAATGAGCAGTTCTTC. It yields the protein CASSQDASGGLSTYNEQFF.

This clonotype was seen a handful of times. This chain uses TRBV7-6 with TRBJ2-1; 11 bases are shared with TRBD2. This CDR3 comprises 16 residues. Unmatched junction bases numbered 4, after V lost 3 bases and J lost 3 bases. Germline CDR1 reads SGHVS; CDR2 reads FNYEAQ. CDR3 sequence reads: CASSFTSGGYYNEQFF. The DNA of the CDR3 is TGTGCCAGCAGCTTTACTAGCGGGGGATACTACAATGAGCAGTTCTTC.

In DNA form, the CDR3 reads TGTGCCAGCAGTGGGACTGGGTTTCACGAGCAGTACTTC. Translation: CASSGTGFHEQYF. V is TRBV6-5 and J is TRBJ2-7; D is perhaps TRBD2 (6 bases). This CDR3 contains 13 residues. V lost 5 bases and J 5 bases, leaving 13 bases between the germline ends. The germline gives CDR1 MNHEY, CDR2 SVGAGI.

The J gene is TRBJ2-1, the V gene TRBV28; 11 bases are a match to TRBD1. The CDR3 extends over 18 amino acids. Germline-derived CDR1 and CDR2 are MDHEN and SYDVKM. Unmatched junction bases numbered 17, after V lost 6 bases and J lost 7 bases. In DNA form, the CDR3 reads TGTGCCAGCAGACCTCTCTCCTCCGGGACAGGGGGAGGGAATGAGCAGTTCTTC. Residues: CASRPLSSGTGGGNEQFF.

The table lists this clonotype with a few counts. The V call is TRBV27, the J call TRBJ1-5; D is unresolved. The V end lost 0 bases, the J end lost 4 bases, and 13 bases lay between the germline ends. Germline V gene data show CDR1 as MNHEY and CDR2 as SMNVEV (reference sequence). The CDR3 is 16 amino acids. The CDR3 DNA reads as TGTGCCAGCAGTTTATCGCCCCCGAGCGGGAATCAGCCCCAGCATTTT. Protein sequence: CASSLSPPSGNQPQHF.

This clonotype showed up just a few times. This chain links TRBV4-1 with TRBJ1-1; D gene uncertain. CDR1 and CDR2 from the germline V gene are MGHRA and YSYEKL. CDR3 size: 13 residues. Between the trimmed V and J ends, which lost 1 base and 3 bases, there was a span of 6 bases. This CDR3 is CASSQVWDTEAFF. CDR3 sequence (DNA): TGCGCCAGCAGCCAAGTGTGGGACACTGAAGCTTTCTTT.

The chain's CDR3 is CASSAVTGGNQPQHF. The CDR3 DNA reads TGTGCCAGCAGTGCGGTAACAGGGGGCAATCAGCCCCAGCATTTT. V gene TRBV28 combines with J gene TRBJ1-5, with TRBD1 matching 7 bases. Losses at the gene ends were 5 bases for V and 2 bases for J; bases not matched to a gene: 6. There are 15 residues in the CDR3. CDR1 is MDHEN, CDR2 SYDVKM, per germline.

CDR3 nucleotide sequence: TGTGCCAGCAGCCCCGGTGGAATGGGTGGCAATGAGCAGTTCTTC. Protein product: CASSPGGMGGNEQFF. The rearrangement joins TRBV11-3 to TRBJ2-1; D remains unclear. Trimming removed 5 bases at V and 6 bases at J, with 17 bases between. The CDR3 totals 15 residues. The V gene's germline CDR1 is SGHNT and CDR2 YENEEA.